Listed below are T cell receptor beta chains from one sample, sequenced in a study of response to subunit inactivated influenza vaccine. TCRdb reprocessed the RT-PCR reads via MiXCR and lists one record per CDR3 protein. The sample holds fewer than 350,000 distinct CDR3 sequences, around a fifth seen once. The sequenced sample was PBMCs from blood, obtained about 20 months after vaccination. The receptors were sampled from a man in his fifties or sixties who received an inactivated influenza vaccine. Each CDR3 is given with its conserved first and last residue. A D gene is named only where the DNA matches it firmly. Size tells how often a clone was seen (once, few, many) or the class of an expanded clone, and some rows leave it out.

CDR3 DNA,CDR3 protein,D gene,clone size,J gene,V gene
TGTGCCAGCAGCCAAGAGAAAGGGAATGGCTACACCTTC,CASSQEKGNGYTF,NA,NA,TRBJ1-2,TRBV3-1
TGTGCCAGCAGCTCCCGACCCGGGGACACTGAAGCTTTCTTT,CASSSRPGDTEAFF,NA,many,TRBJ1-1,TRBV27
TGTGCCAGCAGCCAACTCGGACAGGGGCCAGATACGCAGTATTTT,CASSQLGQGPDTQYF,TRBD1,NA,TRBJ2-3,TRBV14
TGTGCCAGCAGTCCCTTTTCGGGGGGCACAGATACGCAGTATTTT,CASSPFSGGTDTQYF,NA,NA,TRBJ2-3,TRBV4-2
TGTGCCAGCAGCTTGAACAGCGGGATCGCCCATGAGCAGTTCTTC,CASSLNSGIAHEQFF,TRBD2,NA,TRBJ2-1,TRBV5-4
TGCGCCAGCAGCGGAGGGACAGGGGGTGAAGAGACCCAGTACTTC,CASSGGTGGEETQYF,TRBD1,NA,TRBJ2-5,TRBV5-1
TGCGCCAGCAGCCCAACCGGGACAGGGTCCGAAAAACTGTTTTTT,CASSPTGTGSEKLFF,TRBD1,many,TRBJ1-4,TRBV10-2
TGTGCCAGCACAAAGGACAGAGCTAACTATGGCTACACCTTC,CASTKDRANYGYTF,NA,NA,TRBJ1-2,TRBV7-9
TGTGCCAGCAGCTTGGACAGGGCGGCAGGAAACACCATATATTTT,CASSLDRAAGNTIYF,NA,NA,TRBJ1-3,TRBV5-4
TGTGCCAGCGAGCCAGGGCCGAGGGGAAACACCATATATTTT,CASEPGPRGNTIYF,NA,NA,TRBJ1-3,TRBV6-1
TGCAGCGTTGAAGGGACAGGGGCTCTCGAGCAGTTCTTC,CSVEGTGALEQFF,TRBD1,NA,TRBJ2-1,TRBV29-1
TGTGCCAGCAGCCCAGGAACAGGGGAGTCGACTGATAATTCACCCCTCCACTTT,CASSPGTGESTDNSPLHF,TRBD1,few,TRBJ1-6,TRBV11-2
TGTGCCAGCAGTCCATCCGGGCTCTATGGCTACACCTTC,CASSPSGLYGYTF,NA,few,TRBJ1-2,TRBV28
TGTGCCAGCAGTTTAGGACAACTTTACGAGCAGTACTTC,CASSLGQLYEQYF,NA,few,TRBJ2-7,TRBV12-3/TRBV12-4
TGTGCCAGCAGTTACCCTACCGGGACAGGGGTCAGAAATCAGCCCCAGCATTTT,CASSYPTGTGVRNQPQHF,TRBD1,few,TRBJ1-5,TRBV6-2/TRBV6-3
TGTGCCAGCAGCTTTACTTCTAGCCCCAGTGGCCACGGGGAGCTGTTTTTT,CASSFTSSPSGHGELFF,NA,NA,TRBJ2-2,TRBV11-2
TGTGCCAGCAGGCCTGACCGGGACAGGAGGGCTTTCTTT,CASRPDRDRRAFF,TRBD1,many,TRBJ1-1,TRBV27